A selection of T cell receptor beta chains follows, all from one sample in a study of blood T cell repertoires in COVID-19. Here immunoSEQ multiplex PCR was the method, and the copy in TCRdb shows in-frame clones only, minus some. The sample yields about 170,000 clones, around 84% seen once. The sequencing sample was made of peripheral blood. These receptor sequences come from a woman older than 75 with COVID-19, enrolled during active disease. Each CDR3 is given with its conserved first and last residue. A D gene is named only where the DNA matches it firmly. Clone size is stated in some rows and not others, as once, few, many or a class when expanded.

NA,TRBJ1-2,NA,TRBV7-9,CASSLDSINYGYTF,TGTGCCAGCAGCTTAGACAGCATTAACTATGGCTACACCTTC
few,TRBJ2-2,NA,TRBV7-2,CASSRTSTNTGELFF,TGTGCCAGCAGCCGCACATCAACGAACACCGGGGAGCTGTTTTTT
few,TRBJ1-6,NA,TRBV7-8,CASSLGLENSPLHF,TGTGCCAGCAGCTTGGGACTGGAAAATTCACCCCTCCACTTT
NA,TRBJ1-5,TRBD1,TRBV4-1,CASSLRWTGGLLIQPQHF,TGCGCCAGCAGCCTAAGGTGGACAGGGGGCCTATTAATCCAGCCCCAGCATTTT
NA,TRBJ1-2,NA,TRBV28,CASSLVGTSDGYTF,TGTGCCAGCAGTTTAGTTGGCACCAGTGATGGCTACACCTTC
NA,TRBJ1-2,TRBD1,TRBV9,CASSVAGQGADGYTF,TGTGCCAGCAGCGTAGCAGGACAGGGGGCTGATGGCTACACCTTC
NA,TRBJ1-2,TRBD1,TRBV7-6,CASSSRQGANYGYTF,TGTGCCAGCAGCTCTCGACAGGGAGCTAACTATGGCTACACCTTC
few,TRBJ1-2,NA,TRBV11-2,CASSRSPQGRDGYTF,TGTGCCAGCAGCCGTAGTCCCCAGGGTCGAGATGGCTACACCTTC
NA,TRBJ1-4,NA,TRBV5-6,CASSRGRGDEKLFF,TGTGCCAGCAGCCGGGGCAGGGGAGATGAAAAACTGTTTTTT
NA,TRBJ1-1,TRBD1,TRBV4-1,CASSQGTGQGAEAFF,TGCGCCAGCAGCCAAGGAACGGGACAGGGGGCCGAAGCTTTCTTT
NA,TRBJ2-6,NA,TRBV19,CASSIEEGSGANVLTF,TGTGCCAGTAGTATAGAGGAGGGCTCTGGGGCCAACGTCCTGACTTTC
NA,TRBJ1-4,NA,TRBV21-1,CASSKPPGGLGNEKLFF,TGTGCCAGCAGCAAACCGCCCGGGGGACTTGGTAATGAAAAACTGTTTTTT
NA,TRBJ1-4,NA,TRBV10-3,CAISDPTTGGFDEKLFF,TGTGCCATCAGTGATCCGACTACGGGGGGGTTCGATGAAAAACTGTTTTTT
NA,TRBJ1-2,TRBD1,TRBV24-1,CATSDPAATGSTGYTF,TGTGCCACCAGTGACCCTGCTGCGACAGGGTCTACGGGCTACACCTTC
once,TRBJ2-1,NA,TRBV9,CASSVVPNRDNEQFF,TGTGCCAGCAGCGTAGTACCTAACAGGGACAATGAGCAGTTCTTC
NA,TRBJ2-1,TRBD1,TRBV10-1,CASIGWEGLQGTHNEQFF,TGCGCCAGCATAGGCTGGGAAGGATTACAGGGGACACACAATGAGCAGTTCTTC
NA,TRBJ2-1,TRBD2,TRBV3-1/TRBV3-2,CASSQASGSRNEQFF,TGTGCCAGCAGCCAAGCTAGCGGGAGTAGGAATGAGCAGTTCTTC
NA,TRBJ1-2,NA,TRBV28,CASSLQGFFHGYTF,TGTGCCAGCAGTTTACAGGGGTTTTTTCATGGCTACACCTTC
NA,TRBJ2-5,NA,TRBV5-1,CASSLDMETQYF,TGCGCCAGCAGCTTGGATATGGAGACCCAGTACTTC
NA,TRBJ2-2,NA,TRBV5-1,CASSLAVIYTGELFF,TGCGCCAGCAGCTTGGCAGTCATATACACCGGGGAGCTGTTTTTT
once,TRBJ1-4,TRBD1,TRBV28,CASSGPTGINEKLFF,TGTGCCAGCAGTGGTCCGACAGGGATTAATGAAAAACTGTTTTTT
NA,TRBJ1-5,TRBD1,TRBV19,CASSLGQGDLPQHF,TGTGCCAGTAGTTTGGGACAGGGGGACCTGCCCCAGCATTTT
NA,TRBJ2-1,NA,TRBV7-3,CASNQGGYNEQFF,TGTGCCAGCAACCAGGGAGGTTACAATGAGCAGTTCTTC
NA,TRBJ1-1,NA,TRBV28,CASSRTQALLRGAFF,TGTGCCAGCAGCCGGACACAGGCCCTTCTCCGGGGGGCTTTCTTT
NA,TRBJ1-2,NA,TRBV12-3/TRBV12-4,CASSFSRDLGYTF,TGTGCCAGCAGTTTCTCCAGAGACTTGGGCTACACCTTC
NA,TRBJ2-1,TRBD2,TRBV7-3,CASSSGTSRYNEQFF,TGTGCCAGCAGCTCAGGGACTAGTCGCTACAATGAGCAGTTCTTC
NA,TRBJ2-2,NA,TRBV9,CASSVSPPRGAGELFF,TGTGCCAGCAGCGTATCCCCGCCTAGGGGTGCCGGGGAGCTGTTTTTT
NA,TRBJ2-3,NA,TRBV6-2/TRBV6-3,CASSRNQPGSYWASDTQYF,TGTGCCAGCAGTCGGAACCAACCAGGGTCGTACTGGGCTTCAGATACGCAGTATTTT
once,TRBJ2-6,NA,TRBV5-1,CASSLVGVSGANVLTF,TGCGCCAGCAGCTTGGTCGGGGTCTCTGGGGCCAACGTCCTGACTTTC
NA,TRBJ2-1,NA,TRBV9,CASSFTSQGEQFF,TGTGCCAGCAGCTTTACTTCACAGGGTGAGCAGTTCTTC
NA,TRBJ2-1,NA,TRBV5-4,CASSLTRGSYNEQFF,TGTGCCAGCAGCTTGACTAGAGGGTCCTACAATGAGCAGTTCTTC
NA,TRBJ2-3,TRBD2,TRBV7-2,CASSLEAGGVDTQYF,TGTGCCAGCAGCTTAGAAGCGGGAGGTGTAGATACGCAGTATTTT
NA,TRBJ1-1,TRBD1,TRBV3-1/TRBV3-2,CASSWTGGTEAFF,TGTGCCAGCAGCTGGACAGGGGGGACTGAAGCTTTCTTT
NA,TRBJ1-2,NA,TRBV28,CASTSGRGDYTF,TGTGCCAGCACCTCGGGCAGGGGAGACTACACCTTC
once,TRBJ2-2,TRBD2,TRBV5-4,CASSRASGSTGELFF,TGTGCCAGCAGCAGAGCTAGCGGGAGCACCGGGGAGCTGTTTTTT
NA,TRBJ2-7,TRBD2,TRBV28,CASSTGTSGYEQYF,TGTGCCAGCAGTACCGGGACTAGCGGCTACGAGCAGTACTTC
NA,TRBJ2-1,TRBD2,TRBV5-5,CASSLVGTNAYNEQFF,TGTGCCAGCAGCTTGGTTGGGACTAACGCCTACAATGAGCAGTTCTTC
NA,TRBJ1-2,TRBD1,TRBV2,CASSEAGQGAGGYTF,TGTGCCAGCAGTGAAGCGGGACAGGGGGCGGGCGGCTACACCTTC
NA,TRBJ2-3,TRBD2,TRBV18,CASSPRSGRSTDTQYF,TGTGCCAGCTCACCACGTAGCGGGAGAAGCACAGATACGCAGTATTTT
NA,TRBJ2-1,NA,TRBV28,CASSSLASEQFF,TGTGCCAGCAGTTCCTTGGCCAGTGAGCAGTTCTTC
NA,TRBJ1-2,NA,TRBV5-1,CASISNPQTNYGYTF,TGCGCCAGCATCTCTAACCCGCAAACTAACTATGGCTACACCTTC
once,TRBJ1-3,NA,TRBV7-9,CASSLESLSSGNTIYF,TGTGCCAGCAGCTTAGAATCTCTGAGCTCTGGAAACACCATATATTTT
NA,TRBJ2-3,NA,TRBV19,CASSSDSADTQYF,TGTGCCAGTAGTTCCGACTCAGCAGATACGCAGTATTTT
NA,TRBJ2-3,TRBD2,TRBV4-3,CASSPGTSADTQYF,TGCGCCAGCAGCCCTGGGACTAGCGCAGATACGCAGTATTTT
few,TRBJ1-2,TRBD1,TRBV19,CASSIDRDRAYGYTF,TGTGCCAGTAGTATAGATAGGGACAGGGCATATGGCTACACCTTC
once,TRBJ2-7,NA,TRBV7-8,CASSLGAGPVTYEQYF,TGTGCCAGCAGCCTAGGGGCAGGGCCAGTCACCTACGAGCAGTACTTC
NA,TRBJ1-2,TRBD1,TRBV12-3/TRBV12-4,CASRAGTGGQYTF,TGTGCCAGCAGAGCCGGGACAGGGGGGCAATACACCTTC
NA,TRBJ1-2,NA,TRBV3-1/TRBV3-2,CASSQSQVNGYTF,TGTGCCAGCAGCCAATCACAGGTTAATGGCTACACCTTC
few,TRBJ1-5,NA,TRBV4-3,CASSQEQGPNQPQHF,TGCGCCAGCAGCCAAGAACAGGGCCCCAATCAGCCCCAGCATTTT
NA,TRBJ1-3,NA,TRBV3-1/TRBV3-2,CASSQVSVSGNTIYF,TGTGCCAGCAGCCAAGTATCCGTATCTGGAAACACCATATATTTT
once,TRBJ2-3,NA,TRBV3-1/TRBV3-2,CASSPTISTDTQYF,TGTGCCAGCAGCCCAACAATCAGCACAGATACGCAGTATTTT
NA,TRBJ1-1,TRBD1,TRBV2,CAGQGVMNTEAFF,TGTGCCGGACAGGGGGTAATGAACACTGAAGCTTTCTTT
few,TRBJ1-4,NA,TRBV18,CASRRTSEKLFF,TGTGCCAGCCGACGGACAAGTGAAAAACTGTTTTTT
NA,TRBJ1-1,TRBD1,TRBV28,CASSLSGQLEAFF,TGTGCCAGCAGTTTATCGGGACAGCTTGAAGCTTTCTTT
NA,TRBJ1-6,TRBD1,TRBV5-1,CASSLEGQGDYSPLHF,TGCGCCAGCAGCTTGGAGGGACAGGGGGATTATTCACCCCTCCACTTT
NA,TRBJ2-5,NA,TRBV18,CASSRQVQETQYF,TGTGCCAGCTCACGTCAGGTTCAAGAGACCCAGTACTTC
NA,TRBJ2-3,NA,TRBV2,CASSESAVADTQYF,TGTGCCAGCAGTGAATCGGCGGTCGCAGATACGCAGTATTTT
NA,TRBJ1-6,NA,TRBV7-6,CASSPESASNSPLHF,TGTGCCAGCAGCCCGGAGTCGGCATCTAATTCACCCCTCCACTTT
once,TRBJ2-3,NA,TRBV4-3,CASSRTGLTDTQYF,TGCGCCAGCAGCCGCACAGGGTTGACAGATACGCAGTATTTT
NA,TRBJ1-5,TRBD1,TRBV7-2,CASSMDRASNQPQHF,TGTGCCAGCAGCATGGACAGGGCTAGCAATCAGCCCCAGCATTTT